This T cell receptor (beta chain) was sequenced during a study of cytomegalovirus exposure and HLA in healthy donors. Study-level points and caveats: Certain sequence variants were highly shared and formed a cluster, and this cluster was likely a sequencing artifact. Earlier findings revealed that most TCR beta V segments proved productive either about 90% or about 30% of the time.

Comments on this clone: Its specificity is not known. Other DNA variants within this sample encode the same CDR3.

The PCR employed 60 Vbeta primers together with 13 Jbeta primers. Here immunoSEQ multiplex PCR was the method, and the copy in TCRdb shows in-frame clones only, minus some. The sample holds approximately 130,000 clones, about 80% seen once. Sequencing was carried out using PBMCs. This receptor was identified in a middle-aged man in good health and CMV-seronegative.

CDR3 loop: CASSLGQDTDTQYF. CDR3 coding DNA: TGCGCCAGCAGCTTGGGGCAGGACACAGATACGCAGTATTTT. This chain connects TRBV5-1 to TRBJ2-3; D not certain. V was clipped by 0 bases and J by 2 bases, with 7 bases between them. This CDR3 has 14 residues. CDR1 is SGHRS and CDR2 is YFSETQ in the germline V gene.